One T cell receptor (beta chain) is described in this entry. What it binds is unknown. This record comes from a study of T cell responses to AZD1222 COVID-19 vaccine. CDR3 length: 18 residues. Assay: immunoSEQ multiplex PCR; the TCRdb copy retains only in-frame clones and omits some. The sample holds about 120,000 clones, about 86% seen once. General study points: The donors showed a predominance of white British ancestry and of females, with possible underestimation of clonal diversity. Among vaccine-associated CD4 TCRs, coverage spanned spike, with dominance at 160-218 and 743-854.

Sequences were derived from peripheral blood, sampled 28 days after the second AZD1222 dose. The TCR was taken from an adult who received the AZD1222 COVID-19 vaccine. V is TRBV21-1 and J is TRBJ2-6; TRBD2 is the table's D call and was not checked against the DNA. TRBV21-1 has pseudogene status. DNA of the CDR3: TGTGCCAGCAGCAGACCGCCTATTAGAGGCTCTGGGGCCAACGTCCTGACTTTC. Translation: CASSRPPIRGSGANVLTF.